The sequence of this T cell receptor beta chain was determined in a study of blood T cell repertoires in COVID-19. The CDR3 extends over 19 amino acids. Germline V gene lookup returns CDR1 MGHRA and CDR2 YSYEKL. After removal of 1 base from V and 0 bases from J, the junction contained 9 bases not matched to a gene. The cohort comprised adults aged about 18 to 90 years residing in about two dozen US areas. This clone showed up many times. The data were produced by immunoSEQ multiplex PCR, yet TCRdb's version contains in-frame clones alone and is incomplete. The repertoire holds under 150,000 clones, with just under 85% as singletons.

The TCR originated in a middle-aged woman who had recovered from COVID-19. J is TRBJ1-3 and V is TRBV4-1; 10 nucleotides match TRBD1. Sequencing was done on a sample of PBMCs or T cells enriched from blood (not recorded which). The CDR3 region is CASSQGVGTGARSGNTIYF. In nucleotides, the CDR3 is TGCGCCAGCAGCCAAGGGGTAGGGACAGGGGCCCGCTCTGGAAACACCATATATTTT.